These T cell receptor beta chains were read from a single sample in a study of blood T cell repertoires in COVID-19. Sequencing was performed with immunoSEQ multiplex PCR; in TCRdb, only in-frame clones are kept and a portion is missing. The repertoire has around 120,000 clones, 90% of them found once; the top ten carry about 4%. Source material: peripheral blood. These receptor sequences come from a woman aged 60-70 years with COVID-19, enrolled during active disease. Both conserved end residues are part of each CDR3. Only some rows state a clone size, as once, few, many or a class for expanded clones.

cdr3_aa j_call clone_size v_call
CASSGGISWNTEAFF TRBJ1-1 . TRBV5-1
CASSRPSTGLADTQYF TRBJ2-3 . TRBV5-1
CASSPTTGLSSYNSPLHF TRBJ1-6 . TRBV18
CSVGSGQGSSIWGYTF TRBJ1-2 . TRBV29-1
CASSPGGSGANVLTF TRBJ2-6 . TRBV3-1/TRBV3-2
CASSVTSGGDEQFF TRBJ2-1 . TRBV5-5
CASSRDRGHEQYF TRBJ2-7 . TRBV7-9
CASSDPGDTHEAFF TRBJ1-1 . TRBV2
CASALDSSYNSPLHF TRBJ1-6 few TRBV10-2
CASSLLDRGIYEQYF TRBJ2-7 . TRBV14
CASHTGTGGPTSYGYTF TRBJ1-2 . TRBV19
CAIEAGTGNTIYF TRBJ1-3 . TRBV7-8
CASGQTYTGELFF TRBJ2-2 . TRBV19
CASSLGTVDYGYTF TRBJ1-2 . TRBV7-9
CASSVTSGGADTQYF TRBJ2-3 . TRBV7-2
CASSLRGTGNRHEQYF TRBJ2-7 once TRBV7-2
CASSLDAGNNEKLFF TRBJ1-4 . TRBV5-1
CASSRGRGSVNTEAFF TRBJ1-1 few TRBV4-2
CAIAGGQGANGELFF TRBJ2-2 . TRBV10-3
CASSPGRGRSEAFF TRBJ1-1 . TRBV6-5
CASSLTGQADTQYF TRBJ2-3 . TRBV5-1
CASSSTGGEDTGELFF TRBJ2-2 . TRBV13
CASSLTRGGYTF TRBJ1-2 . TRBV12-3/TRBV12-4
CASSRPGYKGTDTQYF TRBJ2-3 . TRBV7-8
CASSQATLDRGRDQPQHF TRBJ1-5 . TRBV4-2
CASGFRFPDTQYF TRBJ2-3 . TRBV12-5
CASNSGQGGTEAFF TRBJ1-1 . TRBV7-9
CASSLQTSPQLGTGEKLFF TRBJ1-4 . TRBV7-9
CSVALVFRSYEQYF TRBJ2-7 . TRBV29-1
CAWGEGGTEKLFF TRBJ1-4 . TRBV30
CASSQDVWLAGGQVDTQYF TRBJ2-3 . TRBV3-1/TRBV3-2
CASSVRGDPSYEQYF TRBJ2-7 . TRBV9
CASSILAAPADTQYF TRBJ2-3 . TRBV7-2
CASSLQNYSNQPQHF TRBJ1-5 . TRBV18
CASSLVAGSGNEQFF TRBJ2-1 . TRBV7-6
CASSPGTSNSPLHF TRBJ1-6 . TRBV14
CASTAWGGYGPGGANVLTF TRBJ2-6 . TRBV7-2
CASSVAGVSSPLHF TRBJ1-6 . TRBV9
CASSLGTASTDTQYF TRBJ2-3 . TRBV7-7
CASSQDPSSGGNTIYF TRBJ1-3 . TRBV3-1/TRBV3-2